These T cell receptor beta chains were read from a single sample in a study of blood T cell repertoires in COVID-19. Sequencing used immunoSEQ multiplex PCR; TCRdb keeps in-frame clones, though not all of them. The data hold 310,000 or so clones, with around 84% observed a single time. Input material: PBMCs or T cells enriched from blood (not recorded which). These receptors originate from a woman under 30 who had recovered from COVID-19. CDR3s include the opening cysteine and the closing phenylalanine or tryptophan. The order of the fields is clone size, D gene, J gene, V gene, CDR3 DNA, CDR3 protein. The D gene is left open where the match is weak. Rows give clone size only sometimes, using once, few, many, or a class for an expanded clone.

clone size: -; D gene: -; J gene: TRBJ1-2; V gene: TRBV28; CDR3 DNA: TGTGCCAGCAGGGTGGACAACCTCCATGGCTACACCTTC; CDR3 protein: CASRVDNLHGYTF
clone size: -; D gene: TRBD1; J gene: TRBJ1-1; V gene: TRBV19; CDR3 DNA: TGTGCCAGTAAGACACAGGGGATTAACACTGAAGCTTTCTTT; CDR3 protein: CASKTQGINTEAFF
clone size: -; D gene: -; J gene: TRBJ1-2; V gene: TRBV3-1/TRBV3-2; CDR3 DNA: TGTGCCAGCAGCCCCGGACAGATCCCGCTCTATGGCTACACCTTC; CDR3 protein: CASSPGQIPLYGYTF
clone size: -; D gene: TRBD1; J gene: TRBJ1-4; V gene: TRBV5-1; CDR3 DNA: TGCGCCAGCAGCAGGACCGGGACAGGAAATGAAAAACTGTTTTTT; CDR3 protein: CASSRTGTGNEKLFF
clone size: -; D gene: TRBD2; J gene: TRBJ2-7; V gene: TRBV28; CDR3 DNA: TGTGCCAGCAGACCTAGCGGGAGGGCCACCTACGAGCAGTACTTC; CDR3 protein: CASRPSGRATYEQYF
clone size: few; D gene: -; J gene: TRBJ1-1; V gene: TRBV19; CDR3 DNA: TGTGCCAGTAACCTGGCAGTGAACACTGAAGCTTTCTTT; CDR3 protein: CASNLAVNTEAFF
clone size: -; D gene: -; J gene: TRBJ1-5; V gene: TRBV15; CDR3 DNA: TGTGCCACCAGCAATAGGGGATGGGATAGCAATCAGCCCCAGCATTTT; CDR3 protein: CATSNRGWDSNQPQHF
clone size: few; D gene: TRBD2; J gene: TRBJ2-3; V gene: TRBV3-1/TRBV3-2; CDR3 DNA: TGTGCCAGCAGCCAAGTGACTAGCGGGAGTCGTACGCAGTATTTT; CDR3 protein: CASSQVTSGSRTQYF
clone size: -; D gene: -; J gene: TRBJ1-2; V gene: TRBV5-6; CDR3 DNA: TGTGCCAGCAGCTTGAACGAGAACTATGGCTACACCTTC; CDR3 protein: CASSLNENYGYTF
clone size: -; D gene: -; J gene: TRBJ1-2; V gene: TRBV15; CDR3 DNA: TGTGCCACCAGCAGAGATCGTAGACGGGGAGAGCCCAGGGGCTACACCTTC; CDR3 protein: CATSRDRRRGEPRGYTF
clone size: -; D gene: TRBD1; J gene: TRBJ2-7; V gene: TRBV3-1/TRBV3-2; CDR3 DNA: TGTGCCAGCAGCCGGGGACAGGGGAAGTACGAGCAGTACTTC; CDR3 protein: CASSRGQGKYEQYF
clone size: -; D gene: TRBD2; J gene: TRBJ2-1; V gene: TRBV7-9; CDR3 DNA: TGTGCCAGCAGCTTAGTGGCGGGAGGGCCTAGGGATGAGCAGTTCTTC; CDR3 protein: CASSLVAGGPRDEQFF
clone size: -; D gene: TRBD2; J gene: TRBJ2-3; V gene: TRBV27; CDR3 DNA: TGTGCCAGCAGTTTAATTATCGGGCTAGCGGGAGCGGTAGATACGCAGTATTTT; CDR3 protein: CASSLIIGLAGAVDTQYF
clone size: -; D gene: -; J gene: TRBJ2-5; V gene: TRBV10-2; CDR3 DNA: TGCGCCACCTCTGACTCTAGAGAGACCCAGTACTTC; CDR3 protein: CATSDSRETQYF
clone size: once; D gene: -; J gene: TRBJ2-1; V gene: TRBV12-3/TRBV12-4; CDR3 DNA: TGTGCCAGCACCCCCGGGGGCTACAATGAGCAGTTCTTC; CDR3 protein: CASTPGGYNEQFF
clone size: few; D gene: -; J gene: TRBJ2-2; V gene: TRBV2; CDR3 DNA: TGTGCCAGCAGCGAAATCGAGGGTGGCACCGGGGAGCTGTTTTTT; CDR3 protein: CASSEIEGGTGELFF
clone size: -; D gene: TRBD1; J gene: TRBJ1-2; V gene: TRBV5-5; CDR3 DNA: TGTGCCAGCAGCTTCGGGGACAGCTACTATGGCTACACCTTC; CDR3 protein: CASSFGDSYYGYTF
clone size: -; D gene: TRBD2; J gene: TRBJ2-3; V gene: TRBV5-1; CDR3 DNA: TGCGCCAGCAACAGACTAGCGGGCGGAGGCGATACGCAGTATTTT; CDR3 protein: CASNRLAGGGDTQYF
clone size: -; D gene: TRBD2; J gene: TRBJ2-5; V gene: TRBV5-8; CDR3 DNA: TGTGCCAGCAGCTTGCGCGGGGGGGCCGGGGAGACCCAGTACTTC; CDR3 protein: CASSLRGGAGETQYF
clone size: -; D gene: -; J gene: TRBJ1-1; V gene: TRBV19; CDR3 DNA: TGTGCCAGTACCCTCGAAGACAGCCACACTGAAGCTTTCTTT; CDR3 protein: CASTLEDSHTEAFF
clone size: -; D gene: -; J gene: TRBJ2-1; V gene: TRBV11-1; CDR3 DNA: TGTGCCAGCAGCAGCCAGCGATACAATGAGCAGTTCTTC; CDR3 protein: CASSSQRYNEQFF
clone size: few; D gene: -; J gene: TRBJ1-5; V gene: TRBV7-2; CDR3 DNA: TGTGCCAGCAGCTTAGCTACGGGTCTTAGCAATCAGCCCCAGCATTTT; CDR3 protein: CASSLATGLSNQPQHF
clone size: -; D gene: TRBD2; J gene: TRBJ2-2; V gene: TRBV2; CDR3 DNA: TGTGCCAGCAGTGTCTTTAGCGGGGCCTACACCGGGGAGCTGTTTTTT; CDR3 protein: CASSVFSGAYTGELFF
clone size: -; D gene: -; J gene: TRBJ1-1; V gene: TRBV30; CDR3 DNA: TGTGCCTGGAGTGTAGGTTCCGGGTTGGGCACTGAAGCTTTCTTT; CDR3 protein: CAWSVGSGLGTEAFF
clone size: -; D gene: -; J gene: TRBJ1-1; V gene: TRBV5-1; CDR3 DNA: TGCGCCAGCAGCTTGGGTCAGGAAGCACAAAAAGTCTTT; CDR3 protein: CASSLGQEAQKVF
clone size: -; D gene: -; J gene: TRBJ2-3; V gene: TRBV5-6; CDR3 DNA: TGTGCCAGCAGCGCAGGGGCAGATACGCAGTATTTT; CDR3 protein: CASSAGADTQYF
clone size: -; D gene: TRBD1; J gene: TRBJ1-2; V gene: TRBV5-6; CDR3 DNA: TGTGCCAGCAGCCCGCTACGACAGGGAAGTAACTATGGCTACACCTTC; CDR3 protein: CASSPLRQGSNYGYTF
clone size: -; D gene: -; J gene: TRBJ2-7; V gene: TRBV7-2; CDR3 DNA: TGTGCCAGCAGCTTATGGACAAGCGAATCGGACGAGCAGTACTTC; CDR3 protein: CASSLWTSESDEQYF
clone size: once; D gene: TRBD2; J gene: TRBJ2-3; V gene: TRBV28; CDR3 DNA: TGTGCCAGCAGTTTAATTTCCCCTAGCGGGAGTAGGGATACGCAGTATTTT; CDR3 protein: CASSLISPSGSRDTQYF
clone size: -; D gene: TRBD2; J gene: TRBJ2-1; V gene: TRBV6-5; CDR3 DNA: TGTGCCAGCAGCTCCGGGACTAGCTCCTACAATGAGCAGTTCTTC; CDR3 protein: CASSSGTSSYNEQFF
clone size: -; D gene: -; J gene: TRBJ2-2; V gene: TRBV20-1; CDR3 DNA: TGCAGTGCTAGTCAACCACAGGGTTTGTACACCGGGGAGCTGTTTTTT; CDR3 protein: CSASQPQGLYTGELFF
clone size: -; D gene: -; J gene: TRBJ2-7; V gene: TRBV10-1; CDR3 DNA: TGCGCCAGCAGTGAGGGAGGGGGCGGCGAGCAGTACTTC; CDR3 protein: CASSEGGGGEQYF
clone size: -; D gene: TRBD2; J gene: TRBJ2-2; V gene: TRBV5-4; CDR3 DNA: TGTGCCAGCAGCTTGGGACTAGCGGGAGGCCCCACCGGGGAGCTGTTTTTT; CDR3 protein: CASSLGLAGGPTGELFF
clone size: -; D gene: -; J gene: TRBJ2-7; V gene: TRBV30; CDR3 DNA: TGTGCCTGGAGTCCAGGGTACGAGCAGTACTTC; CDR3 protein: CAWSPGYEQYF
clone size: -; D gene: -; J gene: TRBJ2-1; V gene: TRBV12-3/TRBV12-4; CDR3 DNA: TGTGCCAGCCTCGGACAGAAGTACCATGAGCAGTTCTTC; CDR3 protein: CASLGQKYHEQFF
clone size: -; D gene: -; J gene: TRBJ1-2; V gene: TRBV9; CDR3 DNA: TGTGCCAGCAGCAGGGAACAGGCGGTTAACTATGGCTACACCTTC; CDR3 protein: CASSREQAVNYGYTF
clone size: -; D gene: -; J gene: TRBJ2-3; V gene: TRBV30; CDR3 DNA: TGTGCCTGGAGTACGACTGGCGCAGATACGCAGTATTTT; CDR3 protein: CAWSTTGADTQYF
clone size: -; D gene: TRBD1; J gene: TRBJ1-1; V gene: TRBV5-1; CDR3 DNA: TGCGCCAGCAGCTCCCGGACAGGTTTGAACACTGAAGCTTTCTTT; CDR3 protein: CASSSRTGLNTEAFF
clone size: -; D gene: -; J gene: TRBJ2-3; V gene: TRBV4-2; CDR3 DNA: TGTGCCAGCAGCCAAGATTCCTCTTTCAGGGTCTCCACAGATACGCAGTATTTT; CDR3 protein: CASSQDSSFRVSTDTQYF
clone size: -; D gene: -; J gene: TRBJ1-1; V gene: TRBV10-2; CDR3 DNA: TGCGCCAGCGCGGGACTAAATGAAGCTTTCTTT; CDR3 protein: CASAGLNEAFF
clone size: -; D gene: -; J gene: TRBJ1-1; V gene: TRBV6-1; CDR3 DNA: TGTGCCAGCAGTGAAGCGCTGGTTGGCCTTTACACTGAAGCTTTCTTT; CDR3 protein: CASSEALVGLYTEAFF
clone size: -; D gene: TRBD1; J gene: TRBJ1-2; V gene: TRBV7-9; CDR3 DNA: TGTGCCAGCAGTCACTTGGACAGGATCGCTGGCTACACCTTC; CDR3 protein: CASSHLDRIAGYTF
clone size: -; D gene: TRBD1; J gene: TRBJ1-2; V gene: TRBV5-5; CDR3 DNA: TGTGCCAGCAGCTACACTTCAGGGGGCGATGGCTACACCTTC; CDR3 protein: CASSYTSGGDGYTF
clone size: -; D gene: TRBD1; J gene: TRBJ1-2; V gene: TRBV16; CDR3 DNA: TGTGCCAGCAGCCAAGAGCTTGCAGGGGGAGGCTACACCTTC; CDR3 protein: CASSQELAGGGYTF
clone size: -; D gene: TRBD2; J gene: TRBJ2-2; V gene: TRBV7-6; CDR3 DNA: TGTGCCAGCAGCTGGACTAGCGGGGGAAACACCGGGGAGCTGTTTTTT; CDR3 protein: CASSWTSGGNTGELFF
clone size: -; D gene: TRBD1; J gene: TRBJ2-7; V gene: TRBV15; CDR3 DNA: TGTGCCACCAGCCGGGACAGAGTCTACGAGCAGTACTTC; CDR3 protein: CATSRDRVYEQYF
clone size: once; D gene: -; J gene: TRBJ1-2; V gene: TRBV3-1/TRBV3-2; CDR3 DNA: TGTGCCAGCAGCCAAGAATGGCAGGGTTCCAACTATGGCTACACCTTC; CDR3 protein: CASSQEWQGSNYGYTF
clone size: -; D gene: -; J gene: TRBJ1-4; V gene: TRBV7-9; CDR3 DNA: TGTGCCAGCAGCTTAGCAGTAGCTACGGATGAAAAACTGTTTTTT; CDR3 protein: CASSLAVATDEKLFF